This T cell receptor (beta chain) originates from a study of T cells in Graves' hyperthyroidism and ophthalmopathy. Study-level information: Blood from the periphery was taken at initial diagnosis, before any treatment. Findings of the study overall: Model predictions of ophthalmopathy came a median approximately 6.8 months before onset.

This CDR3 comprises 16 residues. CDR1 and CDR2 (germline): MDHEN, SYDVKM. V shed 5 bases and J shed 2 bases, with 16 bases lying between them. TCR beta CDR3 regions were amplified from RNA. First-round RT-PCR of the TCR CDR3 relied on the HTBI primer set. MiXCR, run by TCRdb on the multiplex PCR reads, gives a single entry per CDR3 protein. Of a few hundred thousand distinct CDR3 sequences in the sample, around 14% were seen once. Worth noting for this clonotype: Antigen: not known.

Extraction of PBMCs used approximately 10 ml of fresh peripheral blood. The receptor's source is a woman aged 25 to 39 with Graves' hyperthyroidism. This sequence joins TRBV28 and TRBJ1-3; D might be TRBD1 (5 bases). The sequencing sample was made of blood. This CDR3 reads CASSLDYQGTGNTIYF. DNA of the CDR3: TGTGCCAGCAGTCTGGATTACCAGGGAACTGGAAACACCATATATTTT.